This TCR beta chain was found in a study of T-cell reconstitution after alpha-beta-depleted transplantation in children. As for this clonotype: Its target is not known.

Points from the study as a whole: Surviving recipient T cells and intrathymic progenitors accounted for some patients' high TCRbeta diversity at day 60. Approximately two months post-transplant, alpha-beta T cells reportedly originated from several hundred expanded graft clones. Most T-cell counts and diversity one year after the transplant came from T cells that were newly produced.

CDR1 is LGHNT and CDR2 is FRNRAP in the germline V gene. The germline V and J ends were trimmed by 7 bases and 0 bases, with 21 bases remaining between them. This CDR3 has 17 residues. Unique molecular identifiers tagged the TCRbeta library. TCRdb re-derived calls from the PCR reads in MiXCR, one entry per CDR3 protein. The table includes just under 350,000 distinct CDR3 sequences, 15% to 20% detected once. The source was PBMCs, mostly from graft donor cells, collected 360 days after TCRalphabeta/CD19-depleted stem cell transplant. The V and J genes are TRBV12-5 and TRBJ1-1; D unclear. The origin of this receptor is a male patient between 2 and 15 years old who had a stem cell transplant for acute lymphoblastic leukemia, so the T cells may come from the graft donor. CDR3 sequence reads: CASAPALTGTMNTEAFF. CDR3 DNA sequence: TGTGCTAGTGCCCCGGCCCTGACCGGAACAATGAACACTGAAGCTTTCTTT.